The 20 T cell receptor beta chains presented below share a single source sample, sequenced in a study of blood T cells in healthy people across ages (dated by TCRdb to 2015 to 2017). The library was generated by 5' RACE. A second PCR of about 7 to 12 cycles was performed with a sample-barcoded 5' primer and a J-beta primer mix. TCRdb applied fastp at Q25 and MiXCR to the public reads, then kept only in-frame beta chains. Identical CDR3 proteins give one entry, which carries the most common genes and DNA. The sample has some 1,800,000 distinct CDR3 sequences on record, approximately 39% of them singletons. 23% of the sample is in the top ten clones. Sequenced: blood. The receptors stem from a human donor in good health.

CDR3 nucleotides: TGTGCTAGTGGGTCTGGACGGCTCGGTGAGACCCAGTACTTC. This encodes CASGSGRLGETQYF. The V and J genes are TRBV12-5 and TRBJ2-5; no clear D. Trimming cost V 6 bases and J 5 bases, with 16 bases left between them. Per the germline V gene, CDR1 is LGHNT and CDR2 is FRNRAP. The CDR3 covers 14 residues.

In this sample, this clonotype turned up a few times. The chain joins TRBV20-1 to TRBJ2-4, with TRBD1 matching over 7 bases. The J call is in doubt because the DNA end fits TRBJ2-7 better. The CDR3 is 15 amino acids. Germline V gives CDR1 DFQATT, CDR2 SNEGSKA (reference sequence). The CDR3 spells CSARATTGSPYEQYF. CDR3 nucleotides: TGCAGTGCTAGAGCAACGACAGGGTCCCCCTACGAGCAGTACTTC.

The table lists this clonotype with a few counts. The chain recombines TRBV7-9 with TRBJ1-2; 7 bases match TRBD1. Germline CDR1 and CDR2: SEHNR and FQNEAQ (reference sequence). The CDR3 has 15 amino acids. Trimming took 1 base from V and 4 from J; bases not matched to a gene: 6. CDR3 region: CASSLGDSRSYGYTF. The CDR3 nucleotides are TGTGCCAGCAGCTTAGGGGACAGCCGGTCCTATGGCTACACCTTC. The full variable domain, rest sourced from reference TRBV7-9 and TRBJ1-2, is DTGVSQNPRHKITKRGQNVTFRCDPISEHNRLYWYRQTLGQGPEFLTYFQNEAQLEKSRLLSDRFSAERPKGSFSTLEIQRTEQGDSAMYLCASSLGDSRSYGYTFGSGTRLTVV.

The chain links TRBV5-1 to TRBJ2-1; D tentatively reads TRBD1 or TRBD2 (5 bases each). In germline, CDR1 is SGHRS, CDR2 YFSETQ. CDR3 length: 14 amino acids. V lost 2 bases and J lost 7, with 13 bases in between. The CDR3 DNA follows: TGCGCCAGCAGCTTTGGATGGGGGAATAATGAGCAGTTCTTC. This sequence encodes CASSFGWGNNEQFF.

A word on this clonotype: A junction end diverges from the germline sequence, so it may reflect a read error. CDR3 residues: CASGGSNANEKRFF. The CDR3 DNA follows: TGTGCCAGCGGGGGTTCGAATGCTAATGAAAAACGGTTTTTT. This chain links TRBV7-2 with TRBJ1-4, with D maybe TRBD1 (5 bases). This CDR3 has 14 amino acids. Germline V CDR1 and CDR2: SGHTA, FQGNSA.

In regard to this clonotype: An end of the junction differs from the germline gene, which may be a read error. The chain carries TRBV7-7 and TRBJ2-5; 8 nucleotides agree with TRBD2. The CDR3 runs to 15 residues. Germline V gene data show CDR1 as SSHAT and CDR2 as FNYEAQ (reference sequence). The CDR3: CASSLELADTETQYF. Written as DNA, the CDR3 is TGTGCTAGCAGCTTAGAACTAGCGGACACAGAGACCCAGTACTTC.

This chain connects TRBV6-1 to TRBJ2-3; weak D call: TRBD1 (5 bases). This CDR3 region has 18 residues. Trimming shortened V by 7 bases and J by 0 bases, and 23 bases separated the two germline ends. Per the germline V gene, CDR1 is MNHNS and CDR2 is SASEGT. The CDR3 nucleotides are TGTGCCAGCAATGGCCCTGACAGAAATCCGATTAGCACAGATACGCAGTATTTT. Translated, it gives CASNGPDRNPISTDTQYF.

The V and J genes are TRBV29-1 and TRBJ2-7; a possible D gene is TRBD1 (6 bases). V shed 1 base and J shed 3 bases, with 10 bases lying between them. CDR1 and CDR2 from the germline V gene are SQVTM and ANQGSEA. The CDR3 contains 13 residues. CDR3 loop: CSVEGTDYYEQYF. The CDR3 nucleotides read TGCAGCGTTGAAGGGACAGACTACTACGAGCAGTACTTC.

V and J are TRBV13 and TRBJ2-5; D is possibly TRBD1 (6 bases). Per the germline V gene, CDR1 is PRHDT and CDR2 is FYEKMQ (reference sequence). The CDR3 is 12 amino acids. V was clipped by 3 bases and J by 13 bases, with 15 bases between them. CDR3 in amino acids: CASSLGAQGLYF. CDR3 sequence (DNA): TGTGCCAGCAGCTTGGGAGCGCAGGGGTTGTACTTC.

This clonotype was counted a few times. The chain carries TRBV12-3 or TRBV12-4 and TRBJ2-4; the match to TRBD2 covers 7 bases. The J call may be in error: the DNA end matches TRBJ2-5 better. The length of the CDR3 is 15 residues. The CDR3 spells CASSPASGVEETQYF. The CDR3 nucleotides read TGTGCCAGCAGTCCCGCCAGCGGGGTAGAGGAGACCCAGTACTTC.

This clonotype showed up many times. The chain links TRBV25-1 to TRBJ2-4; D is perhaps TRBD2 (5 bases). The J call may be wrong; the DNA end is better matched by TRBJ2-7. Germline CDR1 reads MGHDK; CDR2 reads SYGVNS. The CDR3 is 11 amino acids. In DNA form, the CDR3 reads TGTGCCAGCAGTATCCGGGGCGAGCAGTACTTC. Amino acid sequence: CASSIRGEQYF.

The CDR3 is CSVDRGRDTEAFF. Written as DNA, the CDR3 is TGCAGCGTTGATCGGGGAAGGGACACTGAAGCTTTCTTT. The rearrangement links TRBV29-1 to TRBJ1-1, with D uncertain. This CDR3 has 13 amino acids. V shed 3 bases and J shed 3 bases, with 11 bases lying between them. CDR1 and CDR2 (germline): SQVTM, ANQGSEA.

This clonotype turned up a few times. CDR3 sequence (DNA): TGTGCCGCCGGGACAGAGACTTCCTACGAGCAGTACTTC. Translating it yields CAAGTETSYEQYF. The V gene is TRBV10-3, the J gene TRBJ2-7; 7 bases agree with TRBD1. Germline V gives CDR1 ENHRY, CDR2 SYGVKD. V was clipped by 11 bases and J by 1 base; unmatched bases: 8. The length of the CDR3 is 13 residues.

CDR3 bases: TGCGCCAGCAGCCAAGGTAGCGTGACCACTGAAGCTTTCTTT. Translating it yields CASSQGSVTTEAFF. The chain recombines TRBV4-1 with TRBJ1-1, with D unclear. The CDR3 is 14 residues long. V lost 1 base, J lost 4 bases, and 10 bases lay in between. CDR1 MGHRA and CDR2 YSYEKL come from the germline V gene.

This clonotype came up a few times. The V call is TRBV5-1, the J call TRBJ1-2; TRBD1 is a possible D gene (6 bases). Germline V gene lookup returns CDR1 SGHRS and CDR2 YFSETQ. Between the trimmed V and J ends, which lost 3 bases and 8 bases, there was a span of 14 bases. This CDR3 spans 13 amino acids. The CDR3 DNA reads as TGCGCCAGCAGCTCGTTACAGGGCGAAGGCTACACCTTC. Its translation: CASSSLQGEGYTF.

This clonotype was found a few times. The chain combines TRBV28 with TRBJ2-4, with D maybe TRBD2 (6 bases). CDR3 size: 13 residues. Trimming removed 6 bases at V and 9 bases at J, with 15 bases between. Germline V gene sequence: CDR1 MDHEN, CDR2 SYDVKM. The CDR3 DNA is TGTGCCAGCAGCGTGGACTACCGGATCATTCAGTACTTC. Translation gives CASSVDYRIIQYF.

The sample holds a few counts of this clonotype. The chain employs TRBV5-1 and TRBJ2-5; D could derive from TRBD1 or TRBD2 (5 bases each). V shed 4 bases and J shed 5 bases, with 27 bases lying between them. The germline CDR1 and CDR2 sequences are SGHRS and YFSETQ. The CDR3 extends over 18 amino acids. DNA of the CDR3: TGCGCCAGCAGCCCGCTATCGGGGCTGCGGGCATCGGTGGAGACCCAGTACTTC. Its translation is CASSPLSGLRASVETQYF. Full variable domain (missing parts from reference TRBV5-1 and TRBJ2-5): KAGVTQTPRYLIKTRGQQVTLSCSPISGHRSVSWYQQTPGQGLQFLFEYFSETQRNKGNFPGRFSGRQFSNSRSEMNVSTLELGDSALYLCASSPLSGLRASVETQYFGPGTRLLVL.

This clonotype has just a few counts. The CDR3 nucleotides are TGTGCCAGCAGTAGACAGGTTTTAGCTAACTATGGCTACACCTTC. Its protein is CASSRQVLANYGYTF. The rearrangement joins TRBV12-3 or TRBV12-4 to TRBJ1-2; D is possibly TRBD1 (6 bases). Trimming cost V 5 bases and J 0 bases, with 13 bases left between them. This CDR3 comprises 15 residues.

There are a few counts of this clonotype. The chain combines TRBV20-1 with TRBJ2-1; weak D call: TRBD2 (5 bases). CDR3 size: 14 residues. The V end lost 3 bases, the J end lost 10 bases, and 19 bases lay between the germline ends. Germline values: CDR1 DFQATT, CDR2 SNEGSKA (reference sequence). CDR3 sequence reads: CSASVLVVLGEQFF. The DNA of the CDR3 is TGCAGTGCTAGTGTACTAGTTGTTCTAGGAGAGCAGTTCTTC.

The chain has TRBV7-9 and TRBJ2-3; D gene unclear. Germline V gene data show CDR1 as SEHNR and CDR2 as FQNEAQ (reference sequence). This CDR3 has 13 amino acids. The V gene lost 8 bases and the J gene lost 6 bases, with 15 bases spanning the gap. In DNA, the CDR3 is TGTGCCAGCGTACCGATTAATGAGGATACGCAGTATTTT. Protein sequence: CASVPINEDTQYF.